This T cell receptor (beta chain) was identified during a study of T cell responses to AZD1222 COVID-19 vaccine (dated by TCRdb to the early 2020s). The study in broad terms: AZD1222 recipients with second doses at about 4 weeks or about 12 weeks were pooled, because spike-specific TCR depth and breadth did not differ between schedules. Trial participants were enrolled into age subgroups of 18-55, 56-69 and 70-plus years, which contained about 150, 27 and 61 TCR-sequenced participants, respectively. A total of just over 230 trial participants underwent TCR sequencing, of whom about 210 had received two doses of AZD1222 and around 26 had received two doses of the MenACWY control vaccine.

Between the V and J ends, shortened by 2 bases and 6 bases respectively, the junction contains 26 bases. CDR1 and CDR2 (MGHRA, YSYEKL) derive from the germline V gene. From the cysteine up to the phenylalanine, the CDR3 has a length of 19 residues. Only CDR3 DNA remains: 57 bases, in frame from the first base. Note on this clone: Its antigen target is currently unknown. No qualities accompany the bases; no much larger clone lies one base away.

The CDR3 regions of human TCRbeta chains were subjected to immunosequencing. The paper's data handling went like this. Repertoire TCRs were matched against a reference library of SARS-CoV-2-specific TCRs generated with the MIRA antigen-specificity platform. Breadth meant the fraction of unique TCRs that were SARS-CoV-2-associated, whereas depth meant the fraction of total T cells that were SARS-CoV-2-associated. Each spike-specific TCR was assigned to its reactive spike region and to a CD4 or CD8 class using the MIRA data. Log10-transformed breadth and depth values were compared by one-way ANOVA with Sidak's multiple comparisons tests. Drawn from immuneACCESS, this table holds only the in-frame rearrangements with V and J called that TCRdb kept. Clones are partly lost; checked studies trace under half to an unresolved V gene and leave the rest unexplained. V, J and clone size reflect that table, while D and trimming were determined from the DNA. This sample gives more than 95,000 clones in total; more than 75% of them show up just once. Around 7.2% of the sample comes from the top ten.

The meaning of the sample's time point label: baseline before first vaccination. Samples from vaccinated people were obtained from the UK trials COV001 and COV002, which included a single-blind randomized controlled phase 2/3 trial of AZD1222 (ChAdOx1 nCoV-19) in healthy adults. For TCRbeta chain sequencing, PBMC samples from trial participants were taken at day 0 and at day 28 after the second dose. The research as a whole found: Nearly half of unique spike-specific TCRs reportedly recognized epitopes outside regions mutated in the B.1.351 and B.1.1.7 variants. The 56-69-year group was small, and its depth increase did not reach significance, likely because of low power. No day 14 peak-response samples were available, so repertoires were characterized only after the peak T cell response. Participants were mostly white British and included more females than males, and it was suggested by the authors that clonal diversity may have been underestimated. Conclusions about previously exposed vaccinees are limited because only six or seven AZD1222 recipients were SARS-CoV-2 seropositive at baseline. Vaccine-associated CD4 TCRs spanned the whole spike protein, with dominant responses in regions 160-218 and 743-854. After two AZD1222 doses, spike-specific TCR breadth and depth were significantly higher than at day 0 and than in MenACWY recipients.

This TCR was recovered from an adult in good health. Rearrangement joined TRBV4-1 to TRBJ2-1, and perhaps TRBD1 as D gene, on 6 matching bases. The specimen comprised peripheral blood, sampled on day 0 of AZD1222 vaccination. The CDR3 here reads CASSQRSRPGHPPSNEQFF. In nucleotide form, the sequence is TGCGCCAGCAGCCAAAGGTCGCGACCGGGACACCCCCCCAGCAATGAGCAGTTCTTC.